These 23 T cell receptor beta chains originate from one sample sequenced in a study of control samples from healthy donors and cancer patients. Data came from immunoSEQ multiplex PCR; TCRdb stores just in-frame clones and leaves some out. The sample yields more than 95,000 clones, over 85% seen once. The sample consisted of blood. These receptor sequences come from a young man in good health.

The CDR3 reads CASSLRGAYGYTF. DNA of the CDR3: TGTGCCAGCAGTTTAAGAGGGGCCTATGGCTACACCTTC. The V call is TRBV27, the J call TRBJ1-2; tentatively, D is TRBD1 (5 bases). The length of the CDR3 is 13 residues. Germline V lookup: CDR1 MNHEY, CDR2 SMNVEV (reference sequence). V shed 2 bases and J shed 4 bases, with 8 bases lying between them.

The chain couples TRBV24-1 to TRBJ1-5; D is perhaps TRBD1 (5 bases). Germline lookup yields CDR1 KGHDR and CDR2 SFDVKD. The CDR3 runs 16 residues. V was pared by 3 bases and J by 3 bases, with 14 bases between. This CDR3 is CATSDPRAGTNQPQHF. CDR3 in DNA: TGTGCCACCAGTGATCCCCGGGCAGGGACCAATCAGCCCCAGCATTTT.

This sequence joins TRBV28 and TRBJ1-6; no clear D. With 5 bases removed from V and 5 bases from J, the gap between germline ends came to 16 bases. The CDR3 has 16 residues. Germline CDR1 and CDR2: MDHEN and SYDVKM. CDR3 protein: CASSTGRAANNSPLHF. The CDR3 DNA sequence: TGTGCCAGCAGTACTGGCCGGGCAGCCAATAATTCACCCCTCCACTTT.

This chain uses TRBV19 with TRBJ1-1, with 8 bases matching TRBD1. There are 11 residues in the CDR3. Germline V CDR1 and CDR2: LNHDA, SQIVND (reference sequence). The V gene end was trimmed by 6 bases and the J gene end by 6 bases; junction bases not matched to a gene: 0. In DNA, the CDR3 is TGTGCCAGTAGGACAGGGGCTGAAGCTTTCTTT. It is translated as CASRTGAEAFF.

Here the CDR3 DNA reads TGTGCCAGCAGTGACCTTGGGACAGGGAATGAAAAACTGTTTTTT. Amino acids: CASSDLGTGNEKLFF. J is TRBJ1-4 and V is TRBV6-1; 9 bases line up with TRBD1. In germline, CDR1 is MNHNS, CDR2 SASEGT. The CDR3 length is 15 residues. V lost 3 bases and J lost 5; bases outside the gene matches: 4.

The rearrangement uses TRBV19 and TRBJ2-2; D ambiguous. Trimming left V 4 bases short and J 4 bases short, with 4 bases between. CDR1 and CDR2 (germline): LNHDA, SQIVND (reference sequence). The CDR3 loop spans 12 amino acids. The CDR3, as DNA: TGTGCCAGTAGTAGGTTCACCGGGGAGCTGTTTTTT. Translating it yields CASSRFTGELFF. The whole variable domain, filled in from reference TRBV19 and TRBJ2-2, reads DGGITQSPKYLFRKEGQNVTLSCEQNLNHDAMYWYRQDPGQGLRLIYYSQIVNDFQKGDIAEGYSVSREKKESFPLTVTSAQKNPTAFYLCASSRFTGELFFGEGSRLTVL.

This clone was detected only once. V usage is TRBV6-5 and J usage is TRBJ2-3; D unclear. Per the germline V gene, CDR1 is MNHEY and CDR2 is SVGAGI. CDR3 length equals 13 residues. V was trimmed by 2 bases and J by 6 bases, leaving 9 bases between them. CDR3 protein: CASSYGVTDTQYF. The CDR3 bases are TGTGCCAGCAGTTACGGGGTAACGGATACGCAGTATTTT.

V usage is TRBV5-1 and J usage is TRBJ2-3, with a weak D call TRBD1 (6 bases). CDR3 length: 15 amino acids. CDR1 and CDR2 (germline): SGHRS, YFSETQ. V shed 0 bases and J shed 2 bases, with 10 bases lying between them. The CDR3 region has the DNA TGCGCCAGCAGCTTGGACTGGACAGTCACAGATACGCAGTATTTT. Amino acids: CASSLDWTVTDTQYF.

This clone appeared once. Written as DNA, the CDR3 is TGTGCCTGCACCCACCTCCGAGAAGACAGGAACGAGCAGTACGTC. This sequence encodes CACTHLREDRNEQYV. The chain joins TRBV4-2 to TRBJ2-7; perhaps TRBD1 as D (6 bases). CDR3 size: 15 residues. The V end was cut by 11 bases, the J end by 5 bases, with 25 bases between. Germline assignment: CDR1 LGHNA and CDR2 YNFKEQ.

The chain joins TRBV2 to TRBJ1-1; tentative D call: TRBD1 (5 bases). This CDR3 region has 15 residues. The germline gives CDR1 SNHLY, CDR2 FYNNEI. V lost 5 bases, J lost 1 base, and 14 bases lay in between. The CDR3 loop reads CASSFGRGANTEAFF. The CDR3 DNA is TGTGCCAGCAGTTTTGGGAGGGGTGCGAACACTGAAGCTTTCTTT.

The chain joins TRBV18 to TRBJ2-2; D uncertain. Germline lookup yields CDR1 KGHSH and CDR2 LQKENI. This CDR3 spans 14 amino acids. V shed 6 bases and J shed 0 bases, with 8 bases lying between them. The CDR3 sequence is CASSPPTNTGELFF. The CDR3, as DNA: TGTGCCAGCTCCCCCCCCACGAACACCGGGGAGCTGTTTTTT.

The genes are TRBV19 and TRBJ2-4, with 8 bases matching TRBD1. The junction had 7 bases not matched to a gene; V was cut back by 8 bases and J by 10 bases. CDR1 is LNHDA, CDR2 SQIVND, per germline (reference sequence). CDR3 size: 12 residues. The CDR3 sequence: CASSGGSGIQYF. CDR3 nucleotide sequence: TGTGCCAGTTCAGGGGGCTCGGGGATTCAGTACTTC. The full variable domain, its missing parts supplied by reference TRBV19 and TRBJ2-4, is DGGITQSPKYLFRKEGQNVTLSCEQNLNHDAMYWYRQDPGQGLRLIYYSQIVNDFQKGDIAEGYSVSREKKESFPLTVTSAQKNPTAFYLCASSGGSGIQYFGAGTRLSVL.

This chain links TRBV2 with TRBJ1-2; TRBD1 matches at 7 bases. There are 13 residues in the CDR3. Per germline, CDR1 SNHLY and CDR2 FYNNEI. V lost 8 bases to trimming and J lost 4 bases; unmatched junction nucleotides: 7. CDR3 loop: CASDEAGGYGYTF. CDR3 DNA: TGTGCCAGCGACGAAGCAGGGGGCTATGGCTACACCTTC.

This clone was counted a single time. This chain links TRBV28 with TRBJ1-2; tentatively, D is TRBD1 (5 bases). Trimming removed 7 bases at V and 9 bases at J, with 24 bases between. Germline CDR1 MDHEN, CDR2 SYDVKM. The CDR3 sequence is 15 residues long. CDR3 in amino acids: CASKGVTAQSLRYTF. The CDR3 nucleotides read TGTGCCAGCAAGGGAGTGACAGCCCAATCTCTGCGCTACACCTTC.

The chain uses TRBV6-5 and TRBJ2-5; D might be TRBD2 (6 bases). CDR3 length: 13 residues. The V end lost 5 bases, the J end lost 1 base, and 8 bases lay between the germline ends. The germline V gene encodes CDR1 MNHEY and CDR2 SVGAGI. In DNA, the CDR3 is TGTGCCAGCAGTCGGGACTTCCAAGAGACCCAGTACTTC. Its translation: CASSRDFQETQYF.

This clone has just one count. The genes are TRBV14 and TRBJ1-3, with 9 bases aligning to TRBD1. J lost 2 bases, V lost 6 bases, and 5 bases had no gene match. The CDR3 consists of 15 residues. Germline V CDR1 and CDR2: SGHDN, FVKESK. The DNA for the CDR3 is TGTGCCAGCAGTGACGGACAGGGGACTGGAAACACCATATATTTT. It encodes CASSDGQGTGNTIYF.

This chain uses TRBV11-2 with TRBJ1-1; D gene unclear. In germline, CDR1 is SGHAT, CDR2 FQNNGV. CDR3 size: 12 residues. Trimming removed 6 bases from V and 8 bases from J, with 13 bases in between. The CDR3 bases are TGTGCCAGCAGGGGCGTAATGGGGGAAGCTTTCTTT. This translates into CASRGVMGEAFF.

CDR3 in amino acids: CASSRDGYEQYV. The CDR3 region has the DNA TGTGCCAGCAGCCGGGACGGATACGAGCAGTACGTC. This chain uses TRBV7-8 with TRBJ2-7; D tentatively reads TRBD1 or TRBD2 (5 bases each). V dropped 5 bases and J dropped 4 bases, with 9 bases sitting between them. The length of the CDR3 is 12 residues. Per the germline V gene, CDR1 is SGHVS and CDR2 is FQNEAQ.

The chain couples TRBV28 to TRBJ2-3, with D perhaps TRBD2 (6 bases). Germline V gives CDR1 MDHEN, CDR2 SYDVKM. Trimming left V 2 bases short and J 3 bases short, with 15 bases between. There are 16 residues in the CDR3. The CDR3 bases are TGTGCCAGCAGTTTACTCCAGGGAGGTTTAACAGATACGCAGTATTTT. Protein: CASSLLQGGLTDTQYF.

The chain couples TRBV27 to TRBJ2-7; 11 bases match TRBD2. Per the germline V gene, CDR1 is MNHEY and CDR2 is SMNVEV (reference sequence). The V gene end was trimmed by 6 bases and the J gene end by 3 bases; junction bases not matched to a gene: 1. The CDR3 covers 13 residues. The CDR3, as DNA: TGTGCCAGCAGAACTAGCGGGGGCTACGAGCAGTACTTC. Encoded protein: CASRTSGGYEQYF.

V usage is TRBV28 and J usage is TRBJ1-1, with D unclear. Looked up from germline, CDR1 is MDHEN and CDR2 is SYDVKM. This CDR3 region has 15 residues. V was cut by 6 bases and J by 3 bases, with 17 bases left in between. The CDR3 loop is CASSLPAGRDTEAFF. The CDR3 DNA reads as TGTGCCAGCAGCCTCCCCGCGGGGAGGGACACTGAAGCTTTCTTT.

The genes are TRBV6-1 and TRBJ1-1; possibly TRBD1 for D (5 bases). The germline V gene has CDR1 MNHNS and CDR2 SASEGT. Between the trimmed V and J ends, which lost 2 bases and 4 bases, there was a span of 17 bases. This CDR3 region has 16 residues. CDR3 loop: CASSERAGDGGTEAFF. Written as DNA, the CDR3 is TGTGCCAGCAGTGAACGGGCCGGGGATGGGGGCACTGAAGCTTTCTTT.

This CDR3 is CASGVKETQYF. The CDR3 DNA reads TGTGCCAGCGGAGTTAAGGAGACCCAGTACTTC. The V call is TRBV7-9, the J call TRBJ2-5; D gene ambiguous. V lost 8 bases, J lost 5 bases, and 9 bases lay in between. This CDR3 spans 11 amino acids. Germline assignment: CDR1 SEHNR and CDR2 FQNEAQ (reference sequence). Complete variable domain (other parts from reference TRBV7-9 and TRBJ2-5): DTGVSQNPRHKITKRGQNVTFRCDPISEHNRLYWYRQTLGQGPEFLTYFQNEAQLEKSRLLSDRFSAERPKGSFSTLEIQRTEQGDSAMYLCASGVKETQYFGPGTRLLVL.